The sequence of this TCR beta chain was determined in a study of T cell repertoires in cytomegalovirus infection. Study-level information: Alongside well-studied HLA-B-restricted CMV epitopes, recently identified HLA-C-restricted CMV epitopes were also used. Public TCR beta signatures marked donors with CMV infection and the matching HLA. Study-level results: Ex vivo, HLA-C-restricted CMV-specific TCR beta clonotypes prevailed over the rest of the response.

Note on this clonotype: Antigen unknown.

TCRdb re-called the reads with MiXCR, one entry per CDR3 protein. The sample includes about 570,000 distinct CDR3 sequences, roughly 42% of them seen just once. The material was cultured PBMCs, obtained from culture after CMV antigen stimulation. The TCR was taken from a human donor in good health (CMV status not recorded). Some clones in this sample may be carry-over from other donors' samples.

CDR3 nucleotide sequence: TGTGCCAGCAGTGAGGGGCCGCCGGGTATCGGCTATGGCTACACCTTC. Residues: CASSEGPPGIGYGYTF. The V call is TRBV2, the J call TRBJ1-2; D possibly corresponds to TRBD1 (5 bases). Germline-derived CDR1 and CDR2 are SNHLY and FYNNEI. The CDR3 contains 16 residues. V lost 3 bases to trimming and J lost 4 bases, with 18 bases between them.